The 18 T cell receptor beta chains listed next were all sequenced from one sample in a study of T cell clones after liver transplantation. Sequencing was performed with immunoSEQ multiplex PCR; in TCRdb, only in-frame clones are kept and a portion is missing. The table lists about 20,000 clones, around 75% of them singletons. The sequenced sample was CD8+ T cells from blood, obtained around 54 months after liver transplant. Source of these receptors: a human patient who received a liver transplant. Some T cells may be provided by the graft donor.

V and J are TRBV11-2 and TRBJ1-3; perhaps TRBD1 as D (6 bases). The germline gives CDR1 SGHAT, CDR2 FQNNGV. The CDR3 spans 16 residues. Trimming shortened V by 5 bases and J by 1 base, and 15 bases separated the two germline ends. The CDR3 DNA sequence: TGTGCCAGCAGCCATAGCCCTACAGGGTCTGGAAACACCATATATTTT. Translating gives CASSHSPTGSGNTIYF.

This clone was observed a few times. The rearrangement joins TRBV27 to TRBJ2-7, with a tentative D call TRBD1 (6 bases). Trimming removed 4 bases from V and 2 bases from J, with 15 bases in between. CDR3 length: 15 residues. Germline V gene data show CDR1 as MNHEY and CDR2 as SMNVEV (reference sequence). The CDR3 loop is CASSSEHRVPYEQYF. CDR3 sequence (DNA): TGTGCCAGCAGTTCCGAACACAGGGTACCCTACGAGCAGTACTTC.

This clone is classed as medium-sized. This sequence joins TRBV2 and TRBJ2-1; no definite D call. Germline V gives CDR1 SNHLY, CDR2 FYNNEI. There are 13 residues in the CDR3. The ends were cut back, 5 bases at V and 1 base at J, with 6 bases in the middle. The DNA of the CDR3 is TGTGCCAGCAGTTCCTGGTCCTACAATGAGCAGTTCTTC. Protein product: CASSSWSYNEQFF.

The rearrangement joins TRBV25-1 to TRBJ2-3; D gene unclear. CDR3 length: 10 amino acids. V was cut by 8 bases and J by 6 bases, with 6 bases left in between. Germline assignment: CDR1 MGHDK and CDR2 SYGVNS. DNA for the CDR3: TGTGCCAGCGGCTCCGATACGCAGTATTTT. Translating it yields CASGSDTQYF.

This clone has just one count. The gene calls are TRBV27 and TRBJ1-2; D gene uncertain. CDR1 MNHEY and CDR2 SMNVEV come from the germline V gene (reference sequence). V shed 2 bases and J shed 1 base, with 8 bases lying between them. This CDR3 is 14 amino acids long. CDR3 sequence (DNA): TGTGCCAGCAGTTTAAGGGCCAGTAACTATGGCTACACCTTC. It codes for CASSLRASNYGYTF.

There are a few counts of this clone. This chain connects TRBV11-2 to TRBJ2-7, with a weak D call TRBD2 (6 bases). V was clipped by 6 bases and J by 3 bases, with 9 bases between them. The length of the CDR3 is 12 residues. Germline assignment: CDR1 SGHAT and CDR2 FQNNGV. This chain's CDR3 is CASSPGGYEQYF. CDR3 DNA sequence: TGTGCCAGCAGTCCCGGGGGCTACGAGCAGTACTTC. Full variable domain (rest looked up from reference TRBV11-2 and TRBJ2-7): EAGVAQSPRYKIIEKRQSVAFWCNPISGHATLYWYQQILGQGPKLLIQFQNNGVVDDSQLPKDRFSAERLKGVDSTLKIQPAKLEDSAVYLCASSPGGYEQYFGPGTRLTVT.

The chain couples TRBV19 to TRBJ2-3, with 11 nucleotides matching TRBD2. The V gene end was trimmed by 8 bases and the J gene end by 4 bases; junction bases not matched to a gene: 8. This CDR3 is 15 amino acids long. CDR1 LNHDA and CDR2 SQIVND come from the germline V gene (reference sequence). The CDR3 loop is CASYDSGGAADTQYF. The CDR3 DNA reads TGTGCCAGTTACGATAGCGGGGGGGCTGCAGATACGCAGTATTTT.

The V gene is TRBV27, the J gene TRBJ2-3, with D perhaps matching TRBD2 (7 bases). CDR3 size: 15 residues. Germline loops: CDR1 MNHEY, CDR2 SMNVEV (reference sequence). The V and J ends lost 1 base and 6 bases respectively, with 14 bases between them. CDR3 amino acids: CASSLLGGAPDTQYF. CDR3 coding DNA: TGTGCCAGCAGTTTATTGGGGGGGGCCCCCGATACGCAGTATTTT.

The rearrangement links TRBV20-1 to TRBJ1-1; D is uncertain. CDR3 length: 9 residues. Germline values: CDR1 DFQATT, CDR2 SNEGSKA (reference sequence). Trimming removed 4 bases from V and 7 bases from J, with 4 bases in between. The chain's CDR3 is CSANVEAFF. The CDR3 region has the DNA TGCAGTGCTAATGTTGAAGCTTTCTTT.

The chain combines TRBV27 with TRBJ2-1; 7 nucleotides match TRBD2. J gave up 0 bases and V 5 bases, and 7 bases lay outside the gene matches. The CDR3 runs 16 residues. Germline V gene sequence: CDR1 MNHEY, CDR2 SMNVEV (reference sequence). In DNA form, the CDR3 reads TGTGCCAGCAGTCCTCTAGCGGCCAGCTCCTACAATGAGCAGTTCTTC. Translating it yields CASSPLAASSYNEQFF.

V is TRBV6-4 and J is TRBJ2-3; no definite D call. In germline, CDR1 is MRHNA, CDR2 SNTAGT. Trimming took off 3 bases at V and 2 bases at J, with 12 bases between the two ends. This CDR3 contains 15 residues. CDR3 residues: CASSEFFGYTDTQYF. The CDR3 bases are TGTGCCAGCAGTGAGTTTTTCGGGTACACAGATACGCAGTATTTT.

The chain joins TRBV25-1 to TRBJ1-4, with a tentative D call TRBD1 (5 bases). The CDR3 spans 13 residues. Trimming pared 3 bases from V and 13 bases from J, leaving 15 bases between. Germline CDR1 reads MGHDK; CDR2 reads SYGVNS. This CDR3 reads CASSDGWGEALFF. The CDR3 nucleotides are TGTGCCAGCAGTGATGGTTGGGGGGAGGCACTGTTTTTT.

A few counts support this clone. The V call is TRBV4-2, the J call TRBJ2-7; a weak D match, TRBD1 (6 bases). Trimming removed 3 bases from V and 2 bases from J, with 11 bases in between. The V gene's germline CDR1 is LGHNA and CDR2 YNFKEQ. CDR3 length: 14 amino acids. CDR3 bases: TGTGCCAGCAGCCAGACAGGCTCCCCCTACGAGCAGTACTTC. Translating gives CASSQTGSPYEQYF.

This clone occurred once. The chain carries TRBV28 and TRBJ2-7; D gene unclear. The V gene's germline CDR1 is MDHEN and CDR2 SYDVKM. This CDR3 comprises 14 residues. V lost 3 bases and J lost 3, with 12 bases in between. CDR3 sequence (DNA): TGTGCCAGCAGTTTTTATGGGGAACTCTACGAGCAGTACTTC. This codes for CASSFYGELYEQYF.

This rearrangement joins TRBV7-9 to TRBJ2-7; 7 bases match TRBD1. The ends lost 4 bases at V and 2 bases at J; junction bases unmatched: 5. The CDR3 has 14 residues. Germline assignment: CDR1 SEHNR and CDR2 FQNEAQ (reference sequence). The CDR3 is CASSSGTETYEQYF. In nucleotides, the CDR3 is TGTGCCAGCAGCTCCGGGACAGAGACCTACGAGCAGTACTTC.

This rearrangement joins TRBV5-4 to TRBJ1-1; D uncertain. There are 12 residues in the CDR3. CDR1 and CDR2 from the germline V gene are SGHNT and YYREEE (reference sequence). V lost 2 bases and J 5 bases, leaving 7 bases between the germline ends. This CDR3 reads CASSFGETEAFF. CDR3 in DNA: TGTGCCAGCAGCTTCGGTGAGACTGAAGCTTTCTTT.

The chain employs TRBV5-8 and TRBJ2-3; 9 nucleotides line up with TRBD1. The germline V gene has CDR1 SGHTS and CDR2 YDEGEE. V was clipped by 4 bases and J by 1 base; unmatched bases: 7. The CDR3 is 16 amino acids. This CDR3 is CASSAGTGTGTDTQYF. CDR3 DNA: TGTGCCAGCAGCGCCGGGACAGGGACCGGCACAGATACGCAGTATTTT.

The V and J genes are TRBV9 and TRBJ1-2; maybe TRBD1 (6 bases). Germline CDR1 reads SGDLS; CDR2 reads YYNGEE. The V end was cut by 7 bases, the J end by 6 bases, with 19 bases between. CDR3 length: 14 residues. CDR3 in amino acids: CASGGGSDLDGYTF. Here the CDR3 DNA reads TGTGCCAGCGGTGGGGGCTCAGATCTGGATGGCTACACCTTC.